These 30 T cell receptor beta chains were all obtained from the same sample, sequenced in a study of vaccination effects on CD4 cells after COVID-19. No antigen has been assigned to these receptors. Sequencing used immunoSEQ multiplex PCR; TCRdb keeps in-frame clones, though not all of them. This table has approximately 65,000 clones, just under 75% appearing once. Before sequencing took place, the ViraFEST assay used viral peptide pools to expand antigen-specific CD4+ T cells. CD4+ T cell isolation took place after approximately 11 days of culture. Participants each got two BNT162b2 or mRNA-1273 vaccine doses. The input for sequencing was CD4+ T cells from PBMCs cultured with HCoV-229E spike peptides, taken after COVID-19 vaccination. The receptor set was obtained from a human donor who received a COVID-19 vaccine.

The chain carries TRBV10-1 and TRBJ1-5; D unclear. Trimming stripped 7 bases from V and 1 base from J, with 8 bases between. Germline CDR1 is WNHNN and CDR2 is SYGVQD (reference sequence). The CDR3 sequence is 13 residues long. The CDR3, as DNA: TGCGCCAGCACGGGGTGGAGCAATCAGCCCCAGCATTTT. Its protein product is CASTGWSNQPQHF.

The chain uses TRBV6-1 and TRBJ1-4; D remains ambiguous. From germline, CDR1 is MNHNS and CDR2 SASEGT. V dropped 2 bases and J dropped 1 base, with 14 bases sitting between them. The length of the CDR3 is 17 residues. The DNA for the CDR3 is TGTGCCAGCAGTGAAAGGTCCACTGCCCGAACTAATGAAAAACTGTTTTTT. As protein: CASSERSTARTNEKLFF.

The J gene is TRBJ2-2, the V gene TRBV2; a weak D match, TRBD1 (6 bases). Germline V lookup: CDR1 SNHLY, CDR2 FYNNEI. This CDR3 has 14 amino acids. The ends were cut back, 6 bases at V and 0 bases at J, with 8 bases in the middle. The CDR3: CASRQGTNTGELFF. The CDR3 region has the DNA TGTGCCAGCAGACAGGGTACGAACACCGGGGAGCTGTTTTTT. Full variable domain (outside the CDR3, taken from reference TRBV2 and TRBJ2-2): EPEVTQTPSHQVTQMGQEVILRCVPISNHLYFYWYRQILGQKVEFLVSFYNNEISEKSEIFDDQFSVERPDGSNFTLKIRSTKLEDSAMYFCASRQGTNTGELFFGEGSRLTVL.

This clone has just one count. The chain links TRBV6-5 to TRBJ1-6; weak D call: TRBD1 (5 bases). CDR1 is MNHEY and CDR2 is SVGAGI in the germline V gene. The CDR3 is made up of 14 amino acids. V lost 6 bases to trimming and J lost 8 bases, with 14 bases between them. For the CDR3, the DNA is TGTGCCAGCAGCCTTGTAGCAGGGCATTCACCCCTCCACTTT. Its protein is CASSLVAGHSPLHF.

The V gene is TRBV28, the J gene TRBJ2-5; D might be TRBD1 (5 bases). The CDR3 has 14 residues. Looked up from germline, CDR1 is MDHEN and CDR2 is SYDVKM. V dropped 4 bases and J dropped 5 bases, with 14 bases sitting between them. DNA for the CDR3: TGTGCCAGCAGTTCCACCGACAGTGGGGAGACCCAGTACTTC. Translating gives CASSSTDSGETQYF.

Only a few counts were recorded for this clone. The chain uses TRBV27 and TRBJ1-4, with D possibly TRBD1 on 6 matching bases. V was trimmed by 7 bases and J by 0 bases, leaving 27 bases between them. The CDR3 has 20 amino acids. In germline, CDR1 is MNHEY, CDR2 SMNVEV (reference sequence). CDR3 amino acids: CASTLTETGMTPSTNEKLFF. Here the CDR3 DNA reads TGTGCCAGCACCCTAACCGAGACAGGAATGACCCCCTCAACTAATGAAAAACTGTTTTTT.

CDR3 sequence reads: CASSPSPRPDTQYF. CDR3 DNA sequence: TGCGCCAGCAGCCCAAGCCCGCGGCCAGATACGCAGTATTTT. The genes are TRBV4-1 and TRBJ2-3; D uncertain. V lost 4 bases, J lost 4 bases, and 12 bases lay in between. The CDR3 contains 14 residues. Germline V lookup: CDR1 MGHRA, CDR2 YSYEKL.

The CDR3 DNA is TGTGCCAGCAGTTACTCGTGGGCTACAAACACCGGGGAGCTGTTTTTT. It translates to CASSYSWATNTGELFF. V usage is TRBV6-5 and J usage is TRBJ2-2; no clear D gene. The CDR3 extends over 16 amino acids. V lost 0 bases to trimming and J lost 2 bases, with 10 bases between them. Germline V gives CDR1 MNHEY, CDR2 SVGAGI.

V is TRBV27 and J is TRBJ2-6, with 8 bases identical to TRBD1. The V and J ends lost 5 bases and 1 base, in that order; junction bases with no gene match: 7. CDR3 length equals 17 residues. The V gene's germline CDR1 is MNHEY and CDR2 SMNVEV (reference sequence). CDR3 sequence: CASSPDRGRSGANVLTF. The CDR3 region has the DNA TGTGCCAGCAGTCCCGACAGGGGACGGTCTGGGGCCAACGTCCTGACTTTC.

The rearrangement joins TRBV6-4 to TRBJ1-5; D unclear. This CDR3 comprises 13 residues. Germline CDR1 and CDR2: MRHNA and SNTAGT. Trimming shortened V by 1 base and J by 5 bases, and 6 bases separated the two germline ends. The CDR3 sequence: CASSDLTDQPQHF. As DNA, the CDR3 is TGTGCCAGCAGTGACTTAACCGATCAGCCCCAGCATTTT.

The chain has TRBV14 and TRBJ2-2, with a weak D call TRBD1 (6 bases). V lost 6 bases and J 5 bases, leaving 19 bases between the germline ends. Germline-derived CDR1 and CDR2 are SGHDN and FVKESK. The CDR3 is made up of 16 amino acids. The CDR3 loop reads CASSRNRDTSTGELFF. CDR3 nucleotide sequence: TGTGCCAGCAGTCGGAACCGGGACACCTCGACCGGGGAGCTGTTTTTT.

This clone was seen a handful of times. V gene TRBV18 combines with J gene TRBJ2-2; weak D call: TRBD1 (5 bases). V was cut by 0 bases and J by 3 bases, with 11 bases left in between. The CDR3 length is 16 residues. Germline V CDR1 and CDR2: KGHSH, LQKENI. CDR3 amino acids: CASSPPKGLDTGELFF. The CDR3 DNA reads TGTGCCAGCTCACCACCGAAGGGGCTGGACACCGGGGAGCTGTTTTTT.

This clone came up a few times. The V call is TRBV3-1 (or the pseudogene TRBV3-2), the J call TRBJ2-3; D is uncertain. Germline values: CDR1 LGHDT, CDR2 YNNKEL (reference sequence). The germline V and J ends were trimmed by 2 bases and 7 bases, with 10 bases remaining between them. CDR3 length: 13 amino acids. The chain's CDR3 is CASSQLMGNTQYF. CDR3 nucleotide sequence: TGTGCCAGCAGCCAACTAATGGGGAATACGCAGTATTTT.

The chain uses TRBV18 and TRBJ1-3, with no clear D. Trimming took 2 bases from V and 4 from J, leaving 9 bases between them. CDR3 size: 14 residues. Germline CDR1 is KGHSH and CDR2 is LQKENI. The CDR3 DNA is TGTGCCAGCTCACCATGGACCGAAGGAAACACCATATATTTT. Translated: CASSPWTEGNTIYF. Filled out from reference TRBV18 and TRBJ1-3, the complete variable domain reads NAGVMQNPRHLVRRRGQEARLRCSPMKGHSHVYWYRQLPEEGLKFMVYLQKENIIDESGMPKERFSAEFPKEGPSILRIQQVVRGDSAAYFCASSPWTEGNTIYFGEGSWLTVV.

This chain links TRBV30 with TRBJ1-5; 7 bases align to TRBD1. V shed 2 bases, J shed 5 bases, and the junction held 3 bases outside the gene matches. Germline-derived CDR1 and CDR2 are GTSNPN and SVGIG (reference sequence). CDR3 size: 13 residues. The CDR3 spells CAWSRGRDQPQHF. CDR3 bases: TGTGCCTGGAGTAGGGGGCGTGATCAGCCCCAGCATTTT.

The genes are TRBV6-2 or TRBV6-3 and TRBJ2-5, with D hard to call. The germline CDR1 and CDR2 sequences are MNHEY and SVGEGT. Trimming cost V 6 bases and J 4 bases, with 9 bases left between them. This CDR3 has 12 amino acids. In DNA, the CDR3 is TGTGCCAGCAGCCCATGGGGAGAGACCCAGTACTTC. Encoded protein: CASSPWGETQYF.

The chain joins TRBV5-6 to TRBJ1-2; D remains ambiguous. Trimming stripped 2 bases from V and 3 bases from J, with 17 bases between. CDR1 is SGHDT, CDR2 YYEEEE, per germline. This CDR3 comprises 16 residues. CDR3 sequence (DNA): TGTGCCAGCAGCTTCGGGGAGGCCCTTTCTTACTATGGCTACACCTTC. Amino acid sequence: CASSFGEALSYYGYTF.

J is TRBJ1-1 and V is TRBV24-1, with D perhaps matching TRBD1 (5 bases). The V and J ends lost 7 bases and 1 base respectively, with 9 bases between them. Germline assignment: CDR1 KGHDR and CDR2 SFDVKD. This CDR3 has 13 amino acids. CDR3 in DNA: TGTGCCACCAGCTCTACAGGGAACACTGAAGCTTTCTTT. This sequence encodes CATSSTGNTEAFF.

The V call is TRBV3-1 (or the pseudogene TRBV3-2), the J call TRBJ2-3; the match to TRBD2 covers 7 bases. V lost 4 bases to trimming and J lost 0 bases; unmatched junction nucleotides: 10. This CDR3 is built from 17 residues. CDR1 is LGHDT, CDR2 YNNKEL, per germline (reference sequence). The CDR3 bases are TGTGCCAGCAGCCCAGGGTGGGGGAGGGGTAGCACAGATACGCAGTATTTT. Translated, it gives CASSPGWGRGSTDTQYF.

The chain recombines TRBV18 with TRBJ2-5, with D perhaps being TRBD1 or TRBD2 (5 bases each). Germline lookup yields CDR1 KGHSH and CDR2 LQKENI. Trimming removed 4 bases at V and 2 bases at J, with 20 bases between. CDR3 size: 17 residues. The CDR3 DNA sequence: TGTGCCAGCTCACGACTACCCTCTAGGGGTTTTCAAGAGACCCAGTACTTC. Its protein is CASSRLPSRGFQETQYF.

The J gene is TRBJ1-2, the V gene TRBV5-1; tentative D call: TRBD1 (6 bases). The CDR3 sequence is 16 residues long. V lost 4 bases and J 8 bases, leaving 24 bases between the germline ends. From germline, CDR1 is SGHRS and CDR2 YFSETQ. The CDR3 region has the DNA TGCGCCAGCAGCGCGGACAGTGGGGGCCATCGGGACGGCTACACCTTC. Translation gives CASSADSGGHRDGYTF. The variable domain in full, with the rest retrieved from reference TRBV5-1 and TRBJ1-2, is KAGVTQTPRYLIKTRGQQVTLSCSPISGHRSVSWYQQTPGQGLQFLFEYFSETQRNKGNFPGRFSGRQFSNSRSEMNVSTLELGDSALYLCASSADSGGHRDGYTFGSGTRLTVV.

The V and J genes are TRBV24-1 and TRBJ2-3; tentatively, D is TRBD1 or TRBD2 (6 bases each). The V end was cut by 1 base, the J end by 2 bases, with 9 bases between. Germline values: CDR1 KGHDR, CDR2 SFDVKD. The CDR3 runs 15 residues. The CDR3 sequence is CATSDFGGHTDTQYF. CDR3 coding DNA: TGTGCCACCAGTGATTTTGGGGGGCACACAGATACGCAGTATTTT.

In this sample, this clone turned up once. The rearrangement links TRBV4-1 to TRBJ1-5, with D perhaps TRBD1 (5 bases). Germline loops: CDR1 MGHRA, CDR2 YSYEKL. The CDR3 length is 16 residues. Trimming removed 7 bases from V and 4 bases from J, with 20 bases in between. CDR3 sequence (DNA): TGCGCCAGCACCCAGGACCGGATGGGGGGTAATCAGCCCCAGCATTTT. Protein sequence: CASTQDRMGGNQPQHF.

V usage is TRBV2 and J usage is TRBJ2-5; 12 bases align to TRBD2. The V gene's germline CDR1 is SNHLY and CDR2 FYNNEI. This CDR3 contains 15 residues. V was pared by 4 bases and J by 5 bases, with 5 bases of the junction left unmatched. CDR3 nucleotide sequence: TGTGCCAGCAGTGCTCCTAGCGGGGGGGCGGAGACCCAGTACTTC. Protein: CASSAPSGGAETQYF.

This clone appeared once. In DNA, the CDR3 is TGTGCCAGCAGCCCACAAGAGAGTCAGCCCCAGCATTTT. This sequence encodes CASSPQESQPQHF. The chain carries TRBV7-8 and TRBJ1-5; no firm D call. The CDR3 has 13 amino acids. V lost 5 bases, J lost 6 bases, and 11 bases lay in between. CDR1 and CDR2 from the germline V gene are SGHVS and FQNEAQ. Based on the CDR3 plus reference TRBV7-8 and TRBJ1-5, the full variable domain is GAGVSQSPRYKVAKRGQDVALRCDPISGHVSLFWYQQALGQGPEFLTYFQNEAQLDKSGLPSDRFFAERPEGSVSTLKIQRTQQEDSAVYLCASSPQESQPQHFGDGTRLSIL.

This clone was found once. This sequence joins TRBV9 and TRBJ1-5, with TRBD1 as a possible D gene (5 bases). V was clipped by 5 bases and J by 6 bases, with 24 bases between them. Germline assignment: CDR1 SGDLS and CDR2 YYNGEE. This CDR3 region has 17 residues. The CDR3, as DNA: TGTGCCAGCAGGGCTGAGGGACGGGGCAAGGGGCTTCAGCCCCAGCATTTT. Translation gives CASRAEGRGKGLQPQHF.

This clone was detected only a few times. The sample holds other DNA sequences that translate to the same CDR3. The rearrangement uses TRBV7-2 and TRBJ1-2, with 7 positions matching TRBD1. Looked up from germline, CDR1 is SGHTA and CDR2 is FQGNSA. This CDR3 is built from 14 residues. V lost 5 bases to trimming and J lost 4 bases; unmatched junction nucleotides: 7. The CDR3 sequence is CASSPRTGGYGYTF. DNA for the CDR3: TGTGCCAGCAGCCCCCGGACAGGAGGCTATGGCTACACCTTC.

The rearrangement links TRBV19 to TRBJ2-2; 8 nucleotides line up with TRBD2. There are 16 residues in the CDR3. The J segment lost 8 bases and the V segment lost 3 bases, leaving 11 bases of the junction unmatched. Germline V CDR1 and CDR2: LNHDA, SQIVND (reference sequence). CDR3 loop: CASSISRGDPGGELFF. In DNA, the CDR3 is TGTGCCAGTAGTATTTCGCGGGGGGATCCCGGGGGGGAGCTGTTTTTT.

This clone was seen more than once but under ten times. The chain uses TRBV10-2 and TRBJ1-1; D is perhaps TRBD1 (5 bases). V was shortened by 2 bases and J by 1 base, with 5 bases between the two germline ends. Germline V lookup: CDR1 WSHSY, CDR2 SAAADI. The CDR3 runs to 13 residues. The CDR3 nucleotides are TGCGCCAGCAGTGAGGGACAGAACACTGAAGCTTTCTTT. Its protein product is CASSEGQNTEAFF.

This chain connects TRBV20-1 to TRBJ2-5; D is possibly TRBD1 or TRBD2 (5 bases each). The CDR3 loop spans 11 amino acids. Germline V gene data show CDR1 as DFQATT and CDR2 as SNEGSKA (reference sequence). The CDR3 sequence: CSPGPEETQYF. For the CDR3, the DNA is TGCAGCCCGGGACCAGAAGAGACCCAGTACTTC.